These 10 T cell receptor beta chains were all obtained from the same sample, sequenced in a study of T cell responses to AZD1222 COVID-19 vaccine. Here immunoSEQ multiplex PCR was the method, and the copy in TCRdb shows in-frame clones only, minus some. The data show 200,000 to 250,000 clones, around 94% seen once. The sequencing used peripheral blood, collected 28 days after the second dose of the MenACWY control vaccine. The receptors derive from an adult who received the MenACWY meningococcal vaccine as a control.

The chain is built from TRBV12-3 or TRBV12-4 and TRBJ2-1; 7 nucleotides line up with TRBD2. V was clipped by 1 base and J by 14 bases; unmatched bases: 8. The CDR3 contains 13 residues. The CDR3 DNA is TGTGCCAGCAGTTTAGGGTTCCGGGACTACGAGTTCTTC. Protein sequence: CASSLGFRDYEFF.

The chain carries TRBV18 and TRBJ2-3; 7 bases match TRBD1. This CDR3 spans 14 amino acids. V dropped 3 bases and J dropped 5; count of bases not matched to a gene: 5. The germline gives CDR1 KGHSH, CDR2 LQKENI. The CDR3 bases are TGTGCCAGCTCACCTCAGACAGGGCAAGATACGCAGTATTTT. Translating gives CASSPQTGQDTQYF.

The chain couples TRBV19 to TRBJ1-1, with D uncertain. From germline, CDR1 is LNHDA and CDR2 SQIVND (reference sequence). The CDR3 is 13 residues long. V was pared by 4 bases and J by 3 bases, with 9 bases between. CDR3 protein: CASSTLSYTEAFF. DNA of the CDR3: TGTGCCAGTAGTACTTTATCTTACACTGAAGCTTTCTTT.

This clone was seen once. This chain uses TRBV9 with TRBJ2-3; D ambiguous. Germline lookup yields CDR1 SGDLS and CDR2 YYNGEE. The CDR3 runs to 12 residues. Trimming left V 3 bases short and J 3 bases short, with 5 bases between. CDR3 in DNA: TGTGCCAGCAGCGAAACTACAGATACGCAGTATTTT. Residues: CASSETTDTQYF. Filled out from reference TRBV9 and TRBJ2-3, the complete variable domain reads DSGVTQTPKHLITATGQRVTLRCSPRSGDLSVYWYQQSLDQGLQFLIQYYNGEERAKGNILERFSAQQFPDLHSELNLSSLELGDSALYFCASSETTDTQYFGPGTRLTVL.

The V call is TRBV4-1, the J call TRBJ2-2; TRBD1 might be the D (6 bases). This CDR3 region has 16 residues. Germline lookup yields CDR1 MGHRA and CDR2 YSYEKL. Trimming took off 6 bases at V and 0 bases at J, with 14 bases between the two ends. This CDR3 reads CASSGIQGSNTGELFF. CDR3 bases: TGCGCCAGCAGTGGGATACAGGGCTCGAACACCGGGGAGCTGTTTTTT.

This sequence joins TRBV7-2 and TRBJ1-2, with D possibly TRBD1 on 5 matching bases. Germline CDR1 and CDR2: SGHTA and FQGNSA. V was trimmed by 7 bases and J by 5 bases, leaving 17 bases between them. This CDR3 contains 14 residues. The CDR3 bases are TGTGCCAGCACCGGGACCGAAAAGGGATATGGCTACACCTTC. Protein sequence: CASTGTEKGYGYTF.

CDR3 sequence reads: CASSHRPLHF. CDR3 bases: TGCGCCAGCAGTCACCGACCCCTCCACTTT. This chain uses TRBV23-1 with TRBJ1-6; D is uncertain. Being an ORF, TRBV23-1 has a function that is uncertain. The germline V and J ends were trimmed by 3 bases and 12 bases, with 3 bases remaining between them. There are 10 residues in the CDR3.

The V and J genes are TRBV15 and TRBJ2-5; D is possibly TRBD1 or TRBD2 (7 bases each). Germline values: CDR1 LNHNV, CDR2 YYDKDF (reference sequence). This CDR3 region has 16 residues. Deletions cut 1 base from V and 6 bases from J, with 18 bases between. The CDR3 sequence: CATSRAGGAGGKTQYF. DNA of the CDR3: TGTGCCACCAGCAGAGCGGGGGGAGCAGGGGGAAAGACCCAGTACTTC.

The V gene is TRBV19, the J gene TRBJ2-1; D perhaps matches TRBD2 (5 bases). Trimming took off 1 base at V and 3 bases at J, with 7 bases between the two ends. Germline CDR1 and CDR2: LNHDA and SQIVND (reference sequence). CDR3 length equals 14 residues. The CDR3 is CASSIGGFYNEQFF. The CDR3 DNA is TGTGCCAGTAGTATAGGCGGGTTCTACAATGAGCAGTTCTTC.

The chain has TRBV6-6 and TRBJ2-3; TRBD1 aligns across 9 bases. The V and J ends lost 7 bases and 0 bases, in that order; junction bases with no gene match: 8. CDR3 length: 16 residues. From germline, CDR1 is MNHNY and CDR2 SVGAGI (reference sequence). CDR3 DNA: TGTGCCAGCACCGCCAGGGACAGGGACAGCACAGATACGCAGTATTTT. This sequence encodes CASTARDRDSTDTQYF.